These 25 T cell receptor beta chains were sequenced from one sample in a study of blood T cell repertoires in COVID-19. Libraries were prepared by immunoSEQ multiplex PCR; TCRdb keeps only in-frame clonotypes and omits some of them. The repertoire holds about 150,000 clones, with approximately 90% as singletons. The sequenced sample consisted of peripheral blood. These receptors all come from a human donor in a cohort sampled during active COVID-19.

The chain links TRBV19 to TRBJ1-6, with D unclear. V shed 8 bases and J shed 7 bases, with 15 bases lying between them. Germline V lookup: CDR1 LNHDA, CDR2 SQIVND (reference sequence). The CDR3 has 14 residues. The CDR3 sequence: CASSPLEVNSPLHF. The DNA for the CDR3 is TGTGCCAGTTCCCCCCTTGAGGTGAATTCACCCCTCCACTTT.

The genes are TRBV30 and TRBJ2-7; TRBD2 agrees at 9 bases. CDR1 is GTSNPN and CDR2 is SVGIG in the germline V gene (reference sequence). Trimming removed 0 bases from V and 4 bases from J; junction bases left unmatched: 7. This CDR3 has 15 amino acids. CDR3 nucleotides: TGTGCCTGGAGTGTCCAGGCTAGCGGGAAATACGAGCAGTACTTC. The encoded protein is CAWSVQASGKYEQYF.

The chain recombines TRBV27 with TRBJ1-5; D unclear. V was clipped by 2 bases and J by 0 bases, with 5 bases between them. CDR1 is MNHEY, CDR2 SMNVEV, per germline (reference sequence). This CDR3 is 14 amino acids long. CDR3 in DNA: TGTGCCAGCAGTTTACGTTATAGCAATCAGCCCCAGCATTTT. The encoded protein is CASSLRYSNQPQHF.

This clone was seen only once. The genes are TRBV27 and TRBJ2-7, with D perhaps TRBD1 (5 bases). Trimming pared 2 bases from V and 2 bases from J, leaving 10 bases between. The CDR3 extends over 14 amino acids. Germline values: CDR1 MNHEY, CDR2 SMNVEV (reference sequence). CDR3 sequence reads: CASSLERGTYEQYF. The CDR3 DNA follows: TGTGCCAGCAGTTTAGAAAGGGGAACCTACGAGCAGTACTTC.

The chain links TRBV28 to TRBJ2-3, with D possibly TRBD1 on 5 matching bases. CDR3 size: 15 residues. V was clipped by 4 bases and J by 6 bases, with 17 bases between them. Germline lookup yields CDR1 MDHEN and CDR2 SYDVKM. This CDR3 is CASSYGQGEWDTQYF. CDR3 nucleotide sequence: TGTGCCAGCAGTTACGGGCAGGGCGAGTGGGATACGCAGTATTTT.

The CDR3 sequence: CATSRGQDAAYNEQFF. CDR3 in DNA: TGTGCCACCAGCAGGGGACAGGACGCTGCCTACAATGAGCAGTTCTTC. The chain has TRBV15 and TRBJ2-1; 8 nucleotides align to TRBD1. Germline values: CDR1 LNHNV, CDR2 YYDKDF (reference sequence). The CDR3 extends over 16 amino acids. V lost 3 bases to trimming and J lost 2 bases; unmatched junction nucleotides: 6.

J is TRBJ1-1 and V is TRBV27, with TRBD1 matching 7 bases. After removal of 5 bases from V and 0 bases from J, the junction contained 3 bases not matched to a gene. The CDR3 runs 14 residues. Germline CDR1 and CDR2: MNHEY and SMNVEV (reference sequence). CDR3 residues: CASSPGQMNTEAFF. CDR3 coding DNA: TGTGCCAGCAGTCCGGGACAGATGAACACTGAAGCTTTCTTT.

The J gene is TRBJ1-1, the V gene TRBV2; D possibly corresponds to TRBD1 (5 bases). The V gene's germline CDR1 is SNHLY and CDR2 FYNNEI. Between the trimmed V and J ends, which lost 4 bases and 1 base, there was a span of 13 bases. The CDR3 spans 15 residues. CDR3 region: CASSGQGAPNTEAFF. The CDR3, as DNA: TGTGCCAGCAGTGGGCAGGGTGCCCCGAACACTGAAGCTTTCTTT.

The chain joins TRBV19 to TRBJ2-1; TRBD2 matches at 14 bases. The CDR3 runs 15 residues. Germline-derived CDR1 and CDR2 are LNHDA and SQIVND (reference sequence). V shed 7 bases, J shed 7 bases, and the junction held 6 bases outside the gene matches. The CDR3 DNA reads TGTGCCAGTACCTCCGGGACTAGCGGGAGAAATGAGCAGTTCTTC. It translates to CASTSGTSGRNEQFF.

The chain uses TRBV5-4 and TRBJ2-1; 7 bases fit TRBD2. CDR1 and CDR2 from the germline V gene are SGHNT and YYREEE (reference sequence). Germline trimming cut 0 bases from V and 2 bases from J; bases unmatched to any gene: 5. The CDR3 has 16 residues. DNA for the CDR3: TGTGCCAGCAGCTTGGAACTAGCGAAGGCCTACAATGAGCAGTTCTTC. Translated, it gives CASSLELAKAYNEQFF. Variable domain in full (rest from reference TRBV5-4 and TRBJ2-1): ETGVTQSPTHLIKTRGQQVTLRCSSQSGHNTVSWYQQALGQGPQFIFQYYREEENGRGNFPPRFSGLQFPNYSSELNVNALELDDSALYLCASSLELAKAYNEQFFGPGTRLTVL.

The V and J genes are TRBV27 and TRBJ2-3, with a tentative D call TRBD2 (5 bases). The germline CDR1 and CDR2 sequences are MNHEY and SMNVEV (reference sequence). Deletions cut 4 bases from V and 9 bases from J, with 14 bases between. The CDR3 consists of 13 residues. This chain's CDR3 is CASSSRHGGTQYF. CDR3 in DNA: TGTGCCAGCAGTTCCCGACATGGCGGGACGCAGTATTTT.

The chain couples TRBV5-5 to TRBJ2-3, with a tentative D call TRBD2 (6 bases). V was pared by 4 bases and J by 2 bases, with 14 bases between. Germline values: CDR1 SGHKS, CDR2 YYEKEE (reference sequence). The length of the CDR3 is 15 residues. Here the CDR3 DNA reads TGTGCCAGCAGCGTCCGGGGGTTAGCCACAGATACGCAGTATTTT. Encoded protein: CASSVRGLATDTQYF.

The chain has TRBV2 and TRBJ1-6, with D tentatively TRBD1 (5 bases). CDR1 and CDR2 from the germline V gene are SNHLY and FYNNEI. This CDR3 spans 14 amino acids. The V and J ends lost 6 bases and 7 bases respectively, with 13 bases between them. CDR3 protein: CASRAGPGNSPLHF. CDR3 in DNA: TGTGCCAGCAGGGCGGGGCCAGGCAATTCACCCCTCCACTTT. Looking up the rest from reference TRBV2 and TRBJ1-6 gives the full variable domain: EPEVTQTPSHQVTQMGQEVILRCVPISNHLYFYWYRQILGQKVEFLVSFYNNEISEKSEIFDDQFSVERPDGSNFTLKIRSTKLEDSAMYFCASRAGPGNSPLHFGNGTRLTVT.

This sequence joins TRBV6-5 and TRBJ1-1; D is perhaps TRBD1 (6 bases). Germline CDR1 and CDR2: MNHEY and SVGAGI. The CDR3 sequence is 15 residues long. V lost 6 bases to trimming and J lost 4 bases, with 18 bases between them. CDR3 loop: CASRGGTLTGTEAFF. Written as DNA, the CDR3 is TGTGCCAGCAGGGGGGGGACACTCACAGGCACTGAAGCTTTCTTT.

The chain recombines TRBV3-1 (or the pseudogene TRBV3-2) with TRBJ2-2; tentative D call: TRBD1 (5 bases). Deletions cut 7 bases from V and 5 bases from J, with 14 bases between. The CDR3 covers 14 residues. CDR1 and CDR2 from the germline V gene are LGHDT and YNNKEL (reference sequence). CDR3 nucleotide sequence: TGTGCCAGCACCCCAGGGTTCGAAACCGGGGAGCTGTTTTTT. It is translated as CASTPGFETGELFF.

The V call is TRBV28, the J call TRBJ2-2, with D uncertain. The V end was cut by 4 bases, the J end by 1 base, with 4 bases between. Germline-derived CDR1 and CDR2 are MDHEN and SYDVKM. This CDR3 spans 13 amino acids. The CDR3 is CASSYMNTGELFF. The DNA for the CDR3 is TGTGCCAGCAGTTACATGAACACCGGGGAGCTGTTTTTT.

This sequence joins TRBV19 and TRBJ2-6; D might be TRBD2 (5 bases). V was trimmed by 7 bases and J by 1 base, leaving 14 bases between them. Per the germline V gene, CDR1 is LNHDA and CDR2 is SQIVND (reference sequence). This CDR3 region has 16 residues. The CDR3 region has the DNA TGTGCCAGTACCGTGACTACCATTTCTGGGGCCAACGTCCTGACTTTC. Its protein product is CASTVTTISGANVLTF. The entire variable domain, with the rest obtained from reference TRBV19 and TRBJ2-6, is as follows: DGGITQSPKYLFRKEGQNVTLSCEQNLNHDAMYWYRQDPGQGLRLIYYSQIVNDFQKGDIAEGYSVSREKKESFPLTVTSAQKNPTAFYLCASTVTTISGANVLTFGAGSRLTVL.

The V and J genes are TRBV29-1 and TRBJ2-7, with D perhaps matching TRBD1 (5 bases). Per the germline V gene, CDR1 is SQVTM and CDR2 is ANQGSEA. Trimming cost V 5 bases and J 3 bases, with 11 bases left between them. CDR3 length equals 12 residues. The CDR3 DNA reads TGCAGCGTTAACTATGACAGCTACGAGCAGTACTTC. Amino acids: CSVNYDSYEQYF.

The CDR3 spells CASSSGLLPSTDTQYF. The CDR3 nucleotides read TGTGCCAGCAGCTCAGGCTTACTCCCTAGCACAGATACGCAGTATTTT. This chain connects TRBV13 to TRBJ2-3; D ambiguous. The CDR3 sequence is 16 residues long. Trimming removed 4 bases at V and 0 bases at J, with 14 bases between. Germline V gives CDR1 PRHDT, CDR2 FYEKMQ (reference sequence).

This rearrangement joins TRBV9 to TRBJ1-2, with D unclear. The V gene's germline CDR1 is SGDLS and CDR2 YYNGEE. The CDR3 consists of 15 residues. V was cut by 0 bases and J by 1 base, with 10 bases left in between. The CDR3 loop is CASSVGLPLNYGYTF. CDR3 DNA sequence: TGTGCCAGCAGCGTAGGACTGCCCCTTAACTATGGCTACACCTTC.

The chain employs TRBV5-4 and TRBJ2-1; no firm D call. The V and J ends lost 1 base and 4 bases respectively, with 6 bases between them. Germline CDR1 is SGHNT and CDR2 is YYREEE (reference sequence). The CDR3 covers 13 residues. The CDR3 DNA reads TGTGCCAGCAGCTTGTCTGCGTACAATGAGCAGTTCTTC. It specifies CASSLSAYNEQFF.

The V gene is TRBV9, the J gene TRBJ2-5, with 9 nucleotides matching TRBD1. The CDR3 is 16 amino acids. Germline values: CDR1 SGDLS, CDR2 YYNGEE. V gave up 0 bases and J gave up 5 bases; unmatched junction bases: 8. CDR3 bases: TGTGCCAGCAGCGTAGCCTCGGACAGGGGAGGCGAGACCCAGTACTTC. This gives the protein CASSVASDRGGETQYF.

V and J are TRBV6-2 or TRBV6-3 and TRBJ2-7, with TRBD2 identical over 12 bases. The junction had 3 bases not matched to a gene; V was cut back by 2 bases and J by 4 bases. Germline V gene lookup returns CDR1 MNHEY and CDR2 SVGEGT. The CDR3 consists of 15 residues. The CDR3 nucleotides read TGTGCCAGCAGTTACCCTGGACTAGCGGGGTACGAGCAGTACTTC. It yields the protein CASSYPGLAGYEQYF.

DNA of the CDR3: TGCGCCAGCAGCCAGGGACGGACGGGCGGGGGAACTGAAGCTTTCTTT. Encoded protein: CASSQGRTGGGTEAFF. V usage is TRBV4-3 and J usage is TRBJ1-1, with D perhaps TRBD1 (5 bases). The CDR3 consists of 16 residues. V gave up 3 bases and J gave up 5 bases, with 19 bases separating them. The germline gives CDR1 LGHNA, CDR2 YSLEER.

This chain uses TRBV7-2 with TRBJ2-7; D is possibly TRBD1 (6 bases). The CDR3 sequence is 12 residues long. Trimming took 5 bases from V and 3 from J, leaving 8 bases between them. Germline V gives CDR1 SGHTA, CDR2 FQGNSA. The CDR3 DNA reads as TGTGCCAGCAGCCAGACAGGCTACGAGCAGTACTTC. As protein: CASSQTGYEQYF.